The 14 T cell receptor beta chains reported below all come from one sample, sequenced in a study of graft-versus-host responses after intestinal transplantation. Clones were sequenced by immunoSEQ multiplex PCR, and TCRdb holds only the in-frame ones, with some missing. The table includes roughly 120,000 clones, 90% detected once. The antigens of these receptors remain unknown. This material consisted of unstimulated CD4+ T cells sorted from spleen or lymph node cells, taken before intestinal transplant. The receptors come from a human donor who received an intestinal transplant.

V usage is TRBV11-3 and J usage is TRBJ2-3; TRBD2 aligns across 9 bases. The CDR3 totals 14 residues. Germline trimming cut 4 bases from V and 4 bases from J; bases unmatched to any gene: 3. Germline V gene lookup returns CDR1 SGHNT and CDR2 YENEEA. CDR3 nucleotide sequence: TGTGCCAGCAGCTCGGGACTAGCTGCAGATACGCAGTATTTT. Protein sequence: CASSSGLAADTQYF.

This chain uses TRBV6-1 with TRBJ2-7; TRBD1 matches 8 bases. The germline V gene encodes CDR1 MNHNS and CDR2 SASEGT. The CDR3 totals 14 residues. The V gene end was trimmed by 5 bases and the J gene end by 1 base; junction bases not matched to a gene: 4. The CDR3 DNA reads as TGTGCCAGCAGTAACAGGGGGAAGTCCTACGAGCAGTACTTC. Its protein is CASSNRGKSYEQYF.

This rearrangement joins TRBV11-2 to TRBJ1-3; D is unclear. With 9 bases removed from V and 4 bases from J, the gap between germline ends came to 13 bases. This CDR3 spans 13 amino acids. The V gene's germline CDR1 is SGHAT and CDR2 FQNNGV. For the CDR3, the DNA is TGTGCCAGTCGAGTTCGAGAAGGAAACACCATATATTTT. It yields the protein CASRVREGNTIYF.

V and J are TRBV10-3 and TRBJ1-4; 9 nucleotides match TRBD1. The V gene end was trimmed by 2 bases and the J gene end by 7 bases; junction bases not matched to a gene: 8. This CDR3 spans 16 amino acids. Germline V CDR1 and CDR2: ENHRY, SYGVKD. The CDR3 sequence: CAISESNRGLGEKLFF. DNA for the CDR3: TGTGCCATCAGTGAGAGCAACAGGGGGCTAGGTGAAAAACTGTTTTTT.

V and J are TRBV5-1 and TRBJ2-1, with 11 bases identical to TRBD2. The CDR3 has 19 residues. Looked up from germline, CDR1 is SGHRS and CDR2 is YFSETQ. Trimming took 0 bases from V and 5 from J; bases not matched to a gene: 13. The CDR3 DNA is TGCGCCAGCAGCTTGGGGGCGACCGAACTAGCGGGAGACCACAATGAGCAGTTCTTC. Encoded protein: CASSLGATELAGDHNEQFF.

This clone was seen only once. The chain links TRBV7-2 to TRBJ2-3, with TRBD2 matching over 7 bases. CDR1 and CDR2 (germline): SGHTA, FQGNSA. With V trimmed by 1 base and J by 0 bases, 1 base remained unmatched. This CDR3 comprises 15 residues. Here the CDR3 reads CASSLGRGSTDTQYF. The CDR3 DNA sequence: TGTGCCAGCAGCTTAGGGCGGGGGAGCACAGATACGCAGTATTTT.

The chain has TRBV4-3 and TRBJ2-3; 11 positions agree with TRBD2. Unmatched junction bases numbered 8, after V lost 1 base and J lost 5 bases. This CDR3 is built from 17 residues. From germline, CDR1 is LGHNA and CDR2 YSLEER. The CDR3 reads CASSQAYRLAGGDTQYF. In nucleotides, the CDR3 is TGCGCCAGCAGCCAAGCTTATCGGCTAGCGGGGGGAGATACGCAGTATTTT.

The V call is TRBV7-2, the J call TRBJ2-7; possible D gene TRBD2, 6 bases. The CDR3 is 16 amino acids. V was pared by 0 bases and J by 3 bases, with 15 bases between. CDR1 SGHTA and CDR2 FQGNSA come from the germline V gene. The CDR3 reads CASSLAGSGVLYEQYF. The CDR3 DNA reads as TGTGCCAGCAGCTTAGCCGGGTCGGGAGTACTCTACGAGCAGTACTTC.

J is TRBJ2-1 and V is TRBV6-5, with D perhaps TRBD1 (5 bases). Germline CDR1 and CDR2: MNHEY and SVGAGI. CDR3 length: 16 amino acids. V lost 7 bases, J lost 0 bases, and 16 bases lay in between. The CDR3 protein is CASIYLTGSSYNEQFF. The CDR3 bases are TGTGCCAGCATTTATCTAACAGGTTCCTCCTACAATGAGCAGTTCTTC.

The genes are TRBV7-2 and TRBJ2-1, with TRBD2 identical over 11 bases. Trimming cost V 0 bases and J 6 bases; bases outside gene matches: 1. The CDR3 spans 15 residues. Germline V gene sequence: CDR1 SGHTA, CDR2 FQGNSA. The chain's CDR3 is CASSLASGGANEQFF. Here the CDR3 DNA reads TGTGCCAGCAGCTTAGCTAGCGGGGGGGCCAATGAGCAGTTCTTC.

The CDR3 DNA sequence: TGTGCCAGTAGTATAGGGACAACCTACGAGCAGTACTTC. Translation gives CASSIGTTYEQYF. This chain connects TRBV19 to TRBJ2-7; a weak D match, TRBD1 (5 bases). Looked up from germline, CDR1 is LNHDA and CDR2 is SQIVND (reference sequence). The CDR3 length is 13 residues. The V end lost 1 base, the J end lost 2 bases, and 6 bases lay between the germline ends.

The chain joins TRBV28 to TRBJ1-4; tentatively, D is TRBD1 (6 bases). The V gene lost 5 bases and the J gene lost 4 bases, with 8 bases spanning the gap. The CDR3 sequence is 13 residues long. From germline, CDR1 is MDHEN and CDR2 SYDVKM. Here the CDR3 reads CASSTGFNEKLFF. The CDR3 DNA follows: TGTGCCAGCAGTACAGGGTTTAATGAAAAACTGTTTTTT.

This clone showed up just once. The CDR3 sequence is CASSSGPFREGEQYF. CDR3 coding DNA: TGCGCCAGCAGCTCAGGACCCTTCAGGGAAGGCGAGCAGTACTTC. The chain recombines TRBV5-1 with TRBJ2-7, with D perhaps matching TRBD1 (5 bases). This CDR3 spans 15 amino acids. Trimming removed 3 bases from V and 6 bases from J, with 19 bases in between. Germline V gene sequence: CDR1 SGHRS, CDR2 YFSETQ.

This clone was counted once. As DNA, the CDR3 is TGCGCCAGCAGCTTCAGGGTAGGTGAGCAGTTCTTC. This gives the protein CASSFRVGEQFF. The chain combines TRBV5-1 with TRBJ2-1; D is possibly TRBD1 (5 bases). Germline V gives CDR1 SGHRS, CDR2 YFSETQ. CDR3 length equals 12 residues. V was clipped by 2 bases and J by 9 bases, with 9 bases between them.